The 10 T cell receptor beta chains presented below share a single source sample, sequenced in a study of T cells after yellow fever vaccination. One entry per CDR3 protein results from TCRdb running MiXCR on the 5' RACE reads. The sample gives 230,000 or so distinct CDR3 sequences, approximately 3.5% of which show up once; over 15% is in the top ten. Here the sequenced sample was PBMCs, taken 15 days after the yellow fever booster vaccination. These receptor sequences come from a young man who received the YFV17D yellow fever vaccine.

At least ten counts were recorded for this clonotype. V is TRBV6-6 and J is TRBJ2-7, with a possible D match to TRBD2 (5 bases). Germline-derived CDR1 and CDR2 are MNHNY and SVGAGI (reference sequence). Trimming took 10 bases from V and 3 from J, leaving 13 bases between them. The length of the CDR3 is 12 residues. CDR3 in amino acids: CATFAGLYEQYF. CDR3 sequence (DNA): TGTGCCACCTTCGCGGGCCTCTACGAGCAGTACTTC.

This clonotype came up many times. V gene TRBV15 combines with J gene TRBJ2-5; D gene unclear. CDR1 is LNHNV, CDR2 YYDKDF, per germline (reference sequence). The CDR3 totals 11 residues. V shed 3 bases and J shed 3 bases, with 2 bases lying between them. The DNA for the CDR3 is TGTGCCACCAGCAGGAAAGAGACCCAGTACTTC. Translating gives CATSRKETQYF. Full variable domain (missing parts from reference TRBV15 and TRBJ2-5): DAMVIQNPRYQVTQFGKPVTLSCSQTLNHNVMYWYQQKSSQAPKLLFHYYDKDFNNEADTPDNFQSRRPNTSFCFLDIRSPGLGDTAMYLCATSRKETQYFGPGTRLLVL.

This clonotype came up many times. The V and J genes are TRBV5-1 and TRBJ2-1; D may be TRBD2 (5 bases). The CDR3 covers 17 residues. With 2 bases removed from V and 4 bases from J, the gap between germline ends came to 19 bases. Germline V gives CDR1 SGHRS, CDR2 YFSETQ. DNA for the CDR3: TGCGCCAGCAGCTTAACTTCCAGGCGCCGGGATTACAATGAGCAGTTCTTC. Translated, it gives CASSLTSRRRDYNEQFF.

This clonotype was found a few times. This chain uses TRBV28 with TRBJ1-5, with 9 bases aligning to TRBD1. The V gene end was trimmed by 4 bases and the J gene end by 5 bases; junction bases not matched to a gene: 0. Germline CDR1 is MDHEN and CDR2 is SYDVKM. This CDR3 is 13 amino acids long. The CDR3 loop is CASSYRGHQPQHF. CDR3 coding DNA: TGTGCCAGCAGTTACAGGGGGCATCAGCCCCAGCATTTT.

The table lists this clonotype with many counts. The CDR3 bases are TGTGCCAGCAGCCAGCTATTTTCCAATTCACCCCTCCACTTT. It encodes CASSQLFSNSPLHF. The V and J genes are TRBV3-1 and TRBJ1-6; D remains unclear. This CDR3 contains 14 residues. Looked up from germline, CDR1 is LGHDT and CDR2 is YNNKEL (reference sequence). The ends were cut back, 3 bases at V and 7 bases at J, with 10 bases in the middle. Looking up the rest from reference TRBV3-1 and TRBJ1-6 gives the full variable domain: DTAVSQTPKYLVTQMGNDKSIKCEQNLGHDTMYWYKQDSKKFLKIMFSYNNKELIINETVPNRFSPKSPDKAHLNLHINSLELGDSAVYFCASSQLFSNSPLHFGNGTRLTVT.

This clonotype occurred many times. This sequence joins TRBV5-1 and TRBJ2-1, with 12 bases identical to TRBD2. The CDR3 loop spans 18 amino acids. The trim removed 1 base at V and 2 bases at J, leaving 7 bases unmatched. From germline, CDR1 is SGHRS and CDR2 YFSETQ. CDR3 DNA sequence: TGCGCCAGCAGCTTGCCGGGACTAGCGGGCGCTACCTACAATGAGCAGTTCTTC. Amino acid sequence: CASSLPGLAGATYNEQFF.

This clonotype was seen ten or more times. In DNA, the CDR3 is TGCAGTGCTAGGAGGATAGTTGAGTGGGATACGCAGTATTTT. It translates to CSARRIVEWDTQYF. The gene calls are TRBV20-1 and TRBJ2-3; unclear D gene. Trimming stripped 3 bases from V and 6 bases from J, with 16 bases between. Per the germline V gene, CDR1 is DFQATT and CDR2 is SNEGSKA (reference sequence). This CDR3 spans 14 amino acids.

This clonotype was found many times. The chain joins TRBV4-2 to TRBJ2-7, with D possibly TRBD2 on 6 matching bases. V lost 0 bases, J lost 0 bases, and 18 bases lay in between. The CDR3 is 18 residues long. Germline assignment: CDR1 LGHNA and CDR2 YNFKEQ. The CDR3 spells CASSQDLAGSGYSYEQYF. CDR3 in DNA: TGTGCCAGCAGCCAAGATCTGGCCGGTAGCGGCTACTCCTACGAGCAGTACTTC.

As for this clonotype: Compared with germline, one end of the junction differs, possibly owing to a read error. The rearrangement links TRBV5-5 to TRBJ2-3; 10 bases fit TRBD2. The CDR3 has 18 residues. The V gene's germline CDR1 is SGHKS and CDR2 YYEKEE (reference sequence). CDR3: CASSTHQTGTSVADAQYF. DNA of the CDR3: TGTGCCAGCAGCACTCACCAGACCGGGACTAGCGTGGCAGATGCGCAGTATTTT.

This clonotype appeared many times. V and J are TRBV20-1 and TRBJ2-7, with D uncertain. V lost 0 bases to trimming and J lost 0 bases, with 6 bases between them. Germline V gene lookup returns CDR1 DFQATT and CDR2 SNEGSKA (reference sequence). The CDR3 loop spans 13 amino acids. CDR3 in amino acids: CSARDPSSYEQYV. CDR3 in DNA: TGCAGTGCTAGAGATCCAAGCTCCTACGAGCAGTACGTC.